This T cell receptor beta chain was sequenced in a study of cytomegalovirus exposure and HLA in healthy donors. Primers included in the PCR were 60 Vbeta and 13 Jbeta primers. The method was immunoSEQ multiplex PCR; TCRdb's version includes in-frame clones alone and lacks a portion of them. The repertoire consists of around 140,000 clones, with around nine tenths occurring once and the leading ten covering under 6.5%. Study findings and constraints: According to a later analysis, donors in an Asian-associated ancestry cluster reportedly had fewer N-insertions than the approximately 670-donor mean. Reports indicate that TCR beta sequences accurately predicted the HLA-A and HLA-B alleles of most subjects.

Comments on this clone: No antigen is known for it.

Healthy bone marrow donors made up the donor group. The length of the CDR3 is 16 residues. V lost 0 bases and J lost 5, with 16 bases in between. Germline V gene sequence: CDR1 MGHRA, CDR2 YSYEKL. This clonotype was sampled from a woman aged 25-40 years in good health and CMV-seronegative. The chain has TRBV4-1 and TRBJ1-2; a weak D match, TRBD1 (6 bases). Input material: PBMCs. CDR3 sequence reads: CASSQDRGRGQYGYTF. CDR3 DNA sequence: TGCGCCAGCAGCCAAGACCGGGGACGGGGACAATATGGCTACACCTTC.